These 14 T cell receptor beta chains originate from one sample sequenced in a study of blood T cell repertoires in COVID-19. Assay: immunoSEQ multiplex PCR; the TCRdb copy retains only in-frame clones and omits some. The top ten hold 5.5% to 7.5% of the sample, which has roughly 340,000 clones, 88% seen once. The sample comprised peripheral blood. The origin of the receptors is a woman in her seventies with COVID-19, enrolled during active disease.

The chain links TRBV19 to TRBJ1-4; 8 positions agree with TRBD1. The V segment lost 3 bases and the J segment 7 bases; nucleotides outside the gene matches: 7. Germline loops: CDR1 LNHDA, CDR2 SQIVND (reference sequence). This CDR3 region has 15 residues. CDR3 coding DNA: TGTGCCAGTAGTATGAAGGGGCAGGGGGCTGAAAAACTGTTTTTT. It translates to CASSMKGQGAEKLFF.

CDR3 residues: CASSPGEENTGELFF. CDR3 nucleotide sequence: TGTGCCAGCAGCCCCGGGGAGGAAAACACCGGGGAGCTGTTTTTT. The chain combines TRBV11-3 with TRBJ2-2, with D possibly being TRBD2 (6 bases). CDR1 and CDR2 from the germline V gene are SGHNT and YENEEA. There are 15 residues in the CDR3. V lost 5 bases, J lost 2 bases, and 12 bases lay in between.

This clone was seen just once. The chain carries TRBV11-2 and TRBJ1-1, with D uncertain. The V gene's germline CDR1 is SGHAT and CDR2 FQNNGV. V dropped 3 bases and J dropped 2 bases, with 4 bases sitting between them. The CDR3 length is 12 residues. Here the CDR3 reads CASSFHNTEAFF. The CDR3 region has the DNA TGTGCCAGCAGCTTTCATAACACTGAAGCTTTCTTT.

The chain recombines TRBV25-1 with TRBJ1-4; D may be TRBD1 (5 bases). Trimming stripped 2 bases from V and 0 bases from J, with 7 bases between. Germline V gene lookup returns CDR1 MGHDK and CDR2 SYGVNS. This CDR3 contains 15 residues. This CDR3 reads CASSEQGTTNEKLFF. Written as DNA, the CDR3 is TGTGCCAGCAGTGAACAGGGTACAACTAATGAAAAACTGTTTTTT.

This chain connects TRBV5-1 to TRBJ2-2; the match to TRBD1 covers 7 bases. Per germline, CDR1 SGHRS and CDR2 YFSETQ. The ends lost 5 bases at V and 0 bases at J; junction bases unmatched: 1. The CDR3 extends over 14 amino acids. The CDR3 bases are TGCGCCAGCAGACAGGGGACGAACACCGGGGAGCTGTTTTTT. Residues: CASRQGTNTGELFF. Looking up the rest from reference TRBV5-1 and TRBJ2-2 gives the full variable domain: KAGVTQTPRYLIKTRGQQVTLSCSPISGHRSVSWYQQTPGQGLQFLFEYFSETQRNKGNFPGRFSGRQFSNSRSEMNVSTLELGDSALYLCASRQGTNTGELFFGEGSRLTVL.

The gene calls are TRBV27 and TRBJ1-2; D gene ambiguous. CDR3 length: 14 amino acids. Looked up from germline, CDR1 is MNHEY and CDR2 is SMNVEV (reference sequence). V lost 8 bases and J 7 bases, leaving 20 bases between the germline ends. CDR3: CASRPLAGILGYTF. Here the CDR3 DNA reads TGTGCCAGCCGTCCCCTCGCGGGCATCCTTGGCTACACCTTC.

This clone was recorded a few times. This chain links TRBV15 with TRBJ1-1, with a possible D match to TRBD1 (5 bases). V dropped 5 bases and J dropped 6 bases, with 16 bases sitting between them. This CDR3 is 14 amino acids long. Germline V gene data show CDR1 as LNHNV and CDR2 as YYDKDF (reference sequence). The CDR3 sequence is CATSGGWGGAEAFF. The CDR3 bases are TGTGCCACCAGCGGAGGATGGGGGGGAGCTGAAGCTTTCTTT.

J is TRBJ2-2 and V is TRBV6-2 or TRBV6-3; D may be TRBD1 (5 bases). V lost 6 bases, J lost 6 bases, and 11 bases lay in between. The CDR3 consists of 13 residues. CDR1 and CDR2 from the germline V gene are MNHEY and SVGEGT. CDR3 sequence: CASSLRQSGELFF. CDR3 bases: TGTGCCAGCAGCCTCCGACAGTCCGGGGAGCTGTTTTTT.

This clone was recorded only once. CDR3 DNA: TGTGCCAGCAGTACCCGGACAGAGAACACTGAAGCTTTCTTT. This codes for CASSTRTENTEAFF. The rearrangement joins TRBV2 to TRBJ1-1; possibly TRBD1 for D (6 bases). CDR3 length: 14 residues. Between the trimmed V and J ends, which lost 5 bases and 1 base, there was a span of 11 bases. In germline, CDR1 is SNHLY, CDR2 FYNNEI.

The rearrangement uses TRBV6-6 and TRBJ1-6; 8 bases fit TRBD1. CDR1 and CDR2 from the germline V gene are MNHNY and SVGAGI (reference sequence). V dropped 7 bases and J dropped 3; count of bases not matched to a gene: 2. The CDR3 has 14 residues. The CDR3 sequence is CASMTGVYNSPLHF. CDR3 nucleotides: TGTGCCAGCATGACAGGGGTCTATAATTCACCCCTCCACTTT.

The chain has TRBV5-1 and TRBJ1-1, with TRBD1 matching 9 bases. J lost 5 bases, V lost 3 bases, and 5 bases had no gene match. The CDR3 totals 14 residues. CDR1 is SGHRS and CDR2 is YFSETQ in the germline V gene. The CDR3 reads CASSWGQGYTEAFF. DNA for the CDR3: TGCGCCAGCAGCTGGGGACAGGGATATACTGAAGCTTTCTTT.

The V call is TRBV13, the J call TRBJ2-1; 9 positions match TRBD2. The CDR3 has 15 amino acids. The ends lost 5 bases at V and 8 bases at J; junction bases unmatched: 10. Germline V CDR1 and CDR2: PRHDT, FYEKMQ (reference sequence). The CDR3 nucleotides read TGTGCCAGCAGCCCCCGCGGGGGGGCCTTTGATGAGCAGTTCTTC. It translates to CASSPRGGAFDEQFF.

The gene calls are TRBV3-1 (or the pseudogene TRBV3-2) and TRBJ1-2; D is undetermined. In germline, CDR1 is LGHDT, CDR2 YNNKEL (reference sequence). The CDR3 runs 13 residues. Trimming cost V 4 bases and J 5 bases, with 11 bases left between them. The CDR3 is CASSPVQDYGYTF. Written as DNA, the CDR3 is TGTGCCAGCAGCCCCGTGCAGGATTATGGCTACACCTTC.

CDR3 sequence: CASSYGDLPSPLHF. The CDR3 region has the DNA TGTGCCAGCAGTTACGGGGACTTACCCTCACCCCTCCACTTT. The rearrangement links TRBV6-2 or TRBV6-3 to TRBJ1-6; D perhaps matches TRBD1 (5 bases). CDR3 length: 14 amino acids. V shed 2 bases and J shed 10 bases, with 12 bases lying between them. Looked up from germline, CDR1 is MNHEY and CDR2 is SVGEGT.